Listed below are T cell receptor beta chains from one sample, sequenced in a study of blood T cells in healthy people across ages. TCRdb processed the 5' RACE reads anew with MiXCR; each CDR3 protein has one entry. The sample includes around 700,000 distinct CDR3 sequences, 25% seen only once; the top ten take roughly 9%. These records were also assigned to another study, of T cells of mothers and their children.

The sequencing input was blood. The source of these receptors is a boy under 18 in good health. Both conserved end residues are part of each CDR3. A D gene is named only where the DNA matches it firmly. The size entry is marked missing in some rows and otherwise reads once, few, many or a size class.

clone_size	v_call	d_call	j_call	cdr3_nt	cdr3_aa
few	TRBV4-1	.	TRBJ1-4	TGCGCCAGCAGCCAACAGGACAGCTATGAAAAACTGTTTTTT	CASSQQDSYEKLFF
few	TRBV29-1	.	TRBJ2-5	TGCAGCGCCGACACGTTCCAAGAGACCCAGTACTTC	CSADTFQETQYF
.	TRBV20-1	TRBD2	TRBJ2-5	TGCAGTGCTAGTAATAGCGGGAGTACCGAGACCCAGTACTTC	CSASNSGSTETQYF
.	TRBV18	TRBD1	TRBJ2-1	TGTGCCAGCTCACCACCGGGACAGTCTAAATATGAGCAGTTCTTC	CASSPPGQSKYEQFF
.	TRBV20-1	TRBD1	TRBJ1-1	TGCAGTGCTATATCGACAGGGGGAGGGAACACTGAAGCTTTCTTT	CSAISTGGGNTEAFF
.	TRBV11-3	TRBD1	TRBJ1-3	TGTGCCAGCAGACATCCTGGGACAGGGGGTCTCAAGGGTGGAAACACCATATATTTT	CASRHPGTGGLKGGNTIYF
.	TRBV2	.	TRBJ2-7	TGTGCCAGCAGTGCGCGGCGCACCGGCGAGCAGTACTTC	CASSARRTGEQYF
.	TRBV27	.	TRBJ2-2	TGTGCCAGCAGTTTAAGGCCCCGACATACACTCACCGGGGAGCTGTTTTTT	CASSLRPRHTLTGELFF
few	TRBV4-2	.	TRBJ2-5	TGTGCCAGCAGCCAAGATCGATGGAATGGGGCCACCGGGCCTGAAGAGACCCAGTACTTC	CASSQDRWNGATGPEETQYF
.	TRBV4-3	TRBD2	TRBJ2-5	TGCGCCAGCAGCCAACTCATAGCGGGGGAAGAGACCCAGTACTTC	CASSQLIAGEETQYF
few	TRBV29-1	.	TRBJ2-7	TGCAGCGTTCGGGAACCCCAGAGGGCCTACGAGCAGTACTTC	CSVREPQRAYEQYF
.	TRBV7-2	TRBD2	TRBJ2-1	TGTGCCAGCAGCTTAGGACTAGCTGCCCATGAGCAGTTCTTC	CASSLGLAAHEQFF
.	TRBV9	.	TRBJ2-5	TGTGCCAGCAGCGTAGGTACCTCGACATACCAAGAGACCCAGTACTTC	CASSVGTSTYQETQYF
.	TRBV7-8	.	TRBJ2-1	TGTGCCAGCAGCCAAGCAGCTGAGCAGTTCTTC	CASSQAAEQFF
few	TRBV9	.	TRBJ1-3	TGTGCCAGCAGCGTAGTGCAAAACACCATATATTTT	CASSVVQNTIYF
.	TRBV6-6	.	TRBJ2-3	TGTGCCAGCCGGGGGTTCAGGGATACGCAGTATTTT	CASRGFRDTQYF
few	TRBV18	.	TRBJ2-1	TGTGCCAGCTCAGACCCTCGGGAGCTATATGAGCAGTTCTTC	CASSDPRELYEQFF
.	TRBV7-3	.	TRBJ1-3	TGTGCCAGCAGCTTAGCAGATTCTGGAAACACCATATATTTT	CASSLADSGNTIYF
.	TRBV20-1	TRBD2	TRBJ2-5	TGCAGTGCTGAGCTAGCGGGAGGTCGAGAGACCCAGTACTTC	CSAELAGGRETQYF
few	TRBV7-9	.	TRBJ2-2	TGTGCCAGCAGCCTCCAGGGGTCAAACACCGGGGAGCTGTTTTTT	CASSLQGSNTGELFF
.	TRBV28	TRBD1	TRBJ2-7	TGTGCCAGCAGCTCAGAGGGGGCGACCTCCTACGAGCAGTACTTC	CASSSEGATSYEQYF
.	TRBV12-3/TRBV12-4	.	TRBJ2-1	TGTACCAGCATTAGTGGGAATGAGCAGTTCTTC	CTSISGNEQFF
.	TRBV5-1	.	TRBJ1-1	TGCGCCAGCAGCCCGTCAAAGACTGCTGGAAACACTGAAGCTTTCTTT	CASSPSKTAGNTEAFF
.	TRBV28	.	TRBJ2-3	TGTGCCAGCAGTTCAGTTCGCGGGGACCGGGCAGATACGCAGTATTTT	CASSSVRGDRADTQYF
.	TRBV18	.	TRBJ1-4	TGTGCCAGCTCACTCAGGGCTGGGATGACTGAAAAACTGTTTTTT	CASSLRAGMTEKLFF
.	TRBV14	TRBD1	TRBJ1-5	TGTGCCAGCAGCGCGAGAGGACAGGTAGATCAGCCCCAGCATTTT	CASSARGQVDQPQHF
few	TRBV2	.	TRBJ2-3	TGTGCCAGCAGCACCGGACAGACAGATACGCAGTATTTT	CASSTGQTDTQYF
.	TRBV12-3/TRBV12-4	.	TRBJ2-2	TGTGCCAGCAGTGACCCCGGGACTTGGGACACCGGGGAGCTGTTTTTT	CASSDPGTWDTGELFF
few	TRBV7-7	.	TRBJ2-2	TGTGCTAGCGGAACTGGGGGGTCCACCGGGGAGCTGTTTTTT	CASGTGGSTGELFF
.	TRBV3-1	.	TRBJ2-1	TGTGCCAGCAGCCAAGTGGTGGGGGGAAAATACAATGAGCAGTTCTTC	CASSQVVGGKYNEQFF
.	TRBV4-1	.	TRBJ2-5	TGCGCCAGCAGCCAAGGGGTTATCGCTACTGGGACCCAGTACTTC	CASSQGVIATGTQYF
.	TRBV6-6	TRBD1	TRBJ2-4	TGTGCCAGCAGTTATACAGGGGCAAAGTACTTC	CASSYTGAKYF
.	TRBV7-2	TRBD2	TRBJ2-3	TGTGCCAGCAGCCCAGCGGGGGGGCTTGCAGATACGCAGTATTTT	CASSPAGGLADTQYF
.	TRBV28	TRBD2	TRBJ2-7	TGTGCGGCTAGCGGAGGATGGAAAACCTACGAGCAGTACTTC	CAASGGWKTYEQYF
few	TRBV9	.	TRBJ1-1	TGTGCCAGCAACCGACAGGCCGAAAATGAAGCTTTCTTT	CASNRQAENEAFF
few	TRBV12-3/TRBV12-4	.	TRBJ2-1	TGTGCCAGCAGTTTTCGAGGTGATCAGCAGTTCTTC	CASSFRGDQQFF
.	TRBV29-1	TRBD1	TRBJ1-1	TGCAGCGTGGCGTACAGGGGGCGAAAGACTGAAGCTTTCTTT	CSVAYRGRKTEAFF
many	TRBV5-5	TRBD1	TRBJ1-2	TGTGCCAGCAGCTTGGAGGACAGGGGGCATGGCTACACCTTC	CASSLEDRGHGYTF
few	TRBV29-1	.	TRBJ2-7	TGCAGCTGCAGTAGCGCCAACTCCTACGAGCAGTACTTC	CSCSSANSYEQYF
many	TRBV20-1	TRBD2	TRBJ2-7	TGCAGTGCCGCCGCTAGCGGCTCCTACGAGCAGTACTTC	CSAAASGSYEQYF
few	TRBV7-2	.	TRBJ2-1	TGTGCCAGCAGCCCGGAGGGGGGACCCTACAATGAGCAGTTCTTC	CASSPEGGPYNEQFF
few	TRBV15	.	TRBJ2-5	TGTGCCACCAGCCCCGAAGAGTGGGGAAGCCCGTACTTC	CATSPEEWGSPYF
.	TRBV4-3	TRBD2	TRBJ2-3	TGCGCCAGCAGCCAAGATACAGTTGGGGCGGGGGATGATACGCAGTATTTT	CASSQDTVGAGDDTQYF
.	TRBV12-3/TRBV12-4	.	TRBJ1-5	TGTGCCAGCAGCCCAGACAAGAGCAATCAGCCCCAGCATTTT	CASSPDKSNQPQHF
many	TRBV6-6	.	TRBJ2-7	TGTGCCAGCAGTTACGGGCAATACGTTGACTACGAGCAGTACTTC	CASSYGQYVDYEQYF
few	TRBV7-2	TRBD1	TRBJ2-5	TGTGCCAGCAGCTTAGAGCTCAGGGGGCAAGAGACCCAGTACTTC	CASSLELRGQETQYF
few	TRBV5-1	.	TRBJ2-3	TGCGCCAGCAGCTTGGAAGGGCAGCCCGGGGGAACGCAGTATTTT	CASSLEGQPGGTQYF
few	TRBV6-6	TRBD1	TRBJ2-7	TGTGCCAGCGGGGCCGGGACAGAAAAAGCCTACGAGCAGTACTTC	CASGAGTEKAYEQYF
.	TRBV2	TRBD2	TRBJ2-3	TGTGCCAGCAGGGTTACTAGCGGGGGGGCCGGAGATACGCAGTATTTT	CASRVTSGGAGDTQYF
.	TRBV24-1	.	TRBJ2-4	TGTGCCACCAGTCTTTCAGGGCCCAAAAACATTCAGTACTTC	CATSLSGPKNIQYF
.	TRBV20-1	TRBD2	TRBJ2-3	TGCAGTGCTAGATCTAGCGGGAAAACAGATACGCAGTATTTT	CSARSSGKTDTQYF
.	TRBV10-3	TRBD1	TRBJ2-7	TGTGCCATCAAGGCGTCCGGGACAGGGGTGGAGCAGTACTTC	CAIKASGTGVEQYF
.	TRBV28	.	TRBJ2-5	TGTGCCAGCGGGAGACCAAAAGAGACCCAGTACTTC	CASGRPKETQYF
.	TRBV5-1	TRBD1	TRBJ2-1	TGCGCCAGCAGCTCTGGACAGGGAAATATATATGAGCAGTTCTTC	CASSSGQGNIYEQFF
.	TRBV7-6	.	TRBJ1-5	TGTGCCAGCAGTTTAGATAGCAATCAGCCCCAGAATTTT	CASSLDSNQPQNF
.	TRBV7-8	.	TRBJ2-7	TGTGCCAGCAGCTTAGTTGGTGGGAGCGGTAGGAGCTCCTACGAGCAGTACTTC	CASSLVGGSGRSSYEQYF
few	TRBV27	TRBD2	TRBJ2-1	TGTGCCAGCACTAAGGGCGGGAGCTCCTACAATGAGCAGTTCTTC	CASTKGGSSYNEQFF
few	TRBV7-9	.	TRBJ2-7	TGTGCCAGCAGCTTATACGAGGGGGATAAGCAGTACTTC	CASSLYEGDKQYF
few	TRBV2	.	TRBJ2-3	TGTGCCAGCACCGAAGACACAGATACGCAGTATTTT	CASTEDTDTQYF